The 23 T cell receptor beta chains below all came from one sample that was sequenced in a study of blood T cell repertoires in COVID-19. The method was immunoSEQ multiplex PCR; TCRdb's version includes in-frame clones alone and lacks a portion of them. This table holds roughly 73,000 clones, roughly nine tenths found once. Input material: peripheral blood. Every receptor here comes from a man aged 45 to 65 with acute or convalescent COVID-19.

This chain links TRBV5-6 with TRBJ2-2, with 7 bases matching TRBD1. Per germline, CDR1 SGHDT and CDR2 YYEEEE. The CDR3 spans 15 residues. Trimming cost V 5 bases and J 4 bases; bases outside gene matches: 8. The CDR3 DNA sequence: TGTGCCAGCAGTTTCGGGACAGTCGGCACCGGGGAGCTGTTTTTT. This translates into CASSFGTVGTGELFF.

In DNA form, the CDR3 reads TGTGCCAGCAGAAATGTCGGGGACACCGGGGAGCTGTTTTTT. This sequence encodes CASRNVGDTGELFF. The V call is TRBV14, the J call TRBJ2-2, with D perhaps matching TRBD2 (5 bases). Looked up from germline, CDR1 is SGHDN and CDR2 is FVKESK. The V end lost 6 bases, the J end lost 3 bases, and 11 bases lay between the germline ends. CDR3 length: 14 residues.

The CDR3 DNA reads as TGTGCCAGCTCACCGGGACAGGGAAATAATTCACCCCTCCACTTT. This translates into CASSPGQGNNSPLHF. The gene calls are TRBV18 and TRBJ1-6, with TRBD1 identical over 9 bases. Trimming at V came to 3 bases and at J to 5 bases, leaving 2 bases not matched to a gene. From germline, CDR1 is KGHSH and CDR2 LQKENI. CDR3 length equals 15 residues.

This rearrangement joins TRBV27 to TRBJ1-1, with TRBD1 matching 8 bases. The CDR3 sequence is 15 residues long. The germline CDR1 and CDR2 sequences are MNHEY and SMNVEV (reference sequence). The V gene end was trimmed by 3 bases and the J gene end by 9 bases; junction bases not matched to a gene: 12. The CDR3 DNA sequence: TGTGCCAGCAGTTTCCACAGACCGGGACAGGAACAAGCTTTCTTT. Translation gives CASSFHRPGQEQAFF.

This chain uses TRBV7-2 with TRBJ1-2; the D is unclear. V was trimmed by 1 base and J by 1 base, leaving 10 bases between them. The germline V gene has CDR1 SGHTA and CDR2 FQGNSA. This CDR3 has 15 amino acids. The CDR3: CASSLVYQVNYGYTF. CDR3 DNA sequence: TGTGCCAGCAGCTTAGTCTACCAGGTTAACTATGGCTACACCTTC.

The chain is built from TRBV7-2 and TRBJ2-5; a weak D match, TRBD2 (5 bases). Trimming stripped 2 bases from V and 5 bases from J, with 9 bases between. Looked up from germline, CDR1 is SGHTA and CDR2 is FQGNSA. This CDR3 has 13 amino acids. Here the CDR3 DNA reads TGTGCCAGCAGCTTACAACTAGATGAGACCCAGTACTTC. It is translated as CASSLQLDETQYF.

This sequence joins TRBV19 and TRBJ1-1; possibly TRBD1 for D (6 bases). Germline V gene lookup returns CDR1 LNHDA and CDR2 SQIVND (reference sequence). This CDR3 has 12 residues. V was trimmed by 9 bases and J by 1 base, leaving 9 bases between them. Written as DNA, the CDR3 is TGTGCCAGCCTACAGGGGAACACTGAAGCTTTCTTT. Protein: CASLQGNTEAFF.

This chain connects TRBV27 to TRBJ1-5; TRBD1 aligns across 9 bases. Germline CDR1 reads MNHEY; CDR2 reads SMNVEV (reference sequence). With 4 bases clipped from V and 2 bases from J, the junction kept 6 bases outside the gene matches. This CDR3 has 16 amino acids. The CDR3 is CASSYTGGEGNQPQHF. In nucleotides, the CDR3 is TGTGCCAGCAGTTATACAGGGGGCGAGGGCAATCAGCCCCAGCATTTT.

CDR3 amino acids: CASSSGRNPYEQYF. CDR3 nucleotide sequence: TGTGCCAGCAGCTCGGGAAGGAACCCCTACGAGCAGTACTTC. The chain is built from TRBV11-2 and TRBJ2-7, with D perhaps TRBD2 (5 bases). Germline V CDR1 and CDR2: SGHAT, FQNNGV. V lost 4 bases, J lost 2 bases, and 12 bases lay in between. CDR3 size: 14 residues.

The chain has TRBV10-1 and TRBJ1-6, with D possibly being TRBD1 (6 bases). The V end was cut by 6 bases, the J end by 9 bases, with 18 bases between. There are 15 residues in the CDR3. From germline, CDR1 is WNHNN and CDR2 SYGVQD (reference sequence). The CDR3 region is CASRDRGAWVSPLHF. The CDR3 nucleotides read TGCGCCAGCAGGGACCGGGGGGCCTGGGTTTCACCCCTCCACTTT.

The chain has TRBV14 and TRBJ2-1; no firm D call. This CDR3 is built from 17 residues. With 0 bases removed from V and 0 bases from J, the gap between germline ends came to 12 bases. Germline V gene data show CDR1 as SGHDN and CDR2 as FVKESK. CDR3 sequence: CASSQDSSPLSYNEQFF. The CDR3 region has the DNA TGTGCCAGCAGCCAAGATTCCAGTCCCCTCTCCTACAATGAGCAGTTCTTC.

The table lists this clone with a few counts. This chain uses TRBV7-9 with TRBJ2-5, with 7 bases identical to TRBD1. This CDR3 spans 14 amino acids. CDR1 and CDR2 from the germline V gene are SEHNR and FQNEAQ (reference sequence). V was pared by 6 bases and J by 5 bases, with 9 bases of the junction left unmatched. The CDR3 sequence is CASRLKGADETQYF. The DNA for the CDR3 is TGTGCCAGCAGACTTAAGGGGGCGGATGAGACCCAGTACTTC.

The gene calls are TRBV6-2 or TRBV6-3 and TRBJ2-4; 8 bases map to TRBD2. The CDR3 has 17 amino acids. Looked up from germline, CDR1 is MNHEY and CDR2 is SVGEGT. The J segment lost 0 bases and the V segment lost 4 bases, leaving 8 bases of the junction unmatched. The CDR3 spells CASSSLAAVLAKNIQYF. CDR3 DNA sequence: TGTGCCAGCAGTTCACTAGCGGCAGTTTTAGCCAAAAACATTCAGTACTTC.

The V gene is TRBV27, the J gene TRBJ1-1; D remains unclear. CDR3 length: 16 residues. Germline CDR1 is MNHEY and CDR2 is SMNVEV (reference sequence). The V and J ends lost 6 bases and 3 bases respectively, with 20 bases between them. The CDR3 region is CASRVSPRYQDTEAFF. DNA for the CDR3: TGTGCCAGCAGAGTTTCCCCGCGATATCAGGACACTGAAGCTTTCTTT.

This clone was seen just once. The chain links TRBV11-2 to TRBJ1-1; D ambiguous. Deletions cut 3 bases from V and 1 base from J, with 9 bases between. The CDR3 totals 14 residues. Germline lookup yields CDR1 SGHAT and CDR2 FQNNGV. The CDR3 loop is CASSFAGGNTEAFF. CDR3 nucleotide sequence: TGTGCCAGCAGCTTTGCTGGAGGGAACACTGAAGCTTTCTTT.

The gene calls are TRBV10-3 and TRBJ2-1, with 11 bases aligning to TRBD2. The V segment lost 10 bases and the J segment 4 bases; nucleotides outside the gene matches: 6. Germline V gene sequence: CDR1 ENHRY, CDR2 SYGVKD. This CDR3 is built from 14 residues. The CDR3 sequence is CATGTSGQYNEQFF. The CDR3 nucleotides are TGTGCCACCGGGACTAGCGGCCAGTACAATGAGCAGTTCTTC.

The V and J genes are TRBV7-2 and TRBJ2-2; no clear D. The V gene lost 2 bases and the J gene lost 2 bases, with 9 bases spanning the gap. The CDR3 runs 15 residues. Looked up from germline, CDR1 is SGHTA and CDR2 is FQGNSA. The CDR3 sequence is CASSLSPSNTGELFF. CDR3 sequence (DNA): TGTGCCAGCAGCTTATCCCCTAGTAACACCGGGGAGCTGTTTTTT.

The rearrangement uses TRBV29-1 and TRBJ1-2; tentative D call: TRBD1 (5 bases). Trimming removed 0 bases from V and 4 bases from J, with 12 bases in between. The CDR3 contains 14 residues. Per germline, CDR1 SQVTM and CDR2 ANQGSEA. CDR3 sequence reads: CSVEDRRGGYGYTF. The DNA of the CDR3 is TGCAGCGTTGAAGATCGAAGGGGTGGCTATGGCTACACCTTC.

CDR3 sequence reads: CASSGRSGSGELFF. CDR3 nucleotides: TGTGCCAGCAGCGGACGATCGGGTTCCGGGGAGCTGTTTTTT. V and J are TRBV9 and TRBJ2-2, with D hard to call. The CDR3 loop spans 14 amino acids. Germline CDR1 and CDR2: SGDLS and YYNGEE. Trimming left V 3 bases short and J 6 bases short, with 12 bases between.

V usage is TRBV28 and J usage is TRBJ1-1; a weak D match, TRBD1 (6 bases). The CDR3 has 14 amino acids. Germline loops: CDR1 MDHEN, CDR2 SYDVKM. The V gene lost 2 bases and the J gene lost 3 bases, with 10 bases spanning the gap. The CDR3 DNA follows: TGTGCCAGCAGTTTAGGCCGGACAGACACTGAAGCTTTCTTT. Its translation: CASSLGRTDTEAFF.

The chain combines TRBV7-9 with TRBJ1-3; D ambiguous. The germline V gene encodes CDR1 SEHNR and CDR2 FQNEAQ (reference sequence). This CDR3 is 15 amino acids long. Trimming left V 5 bases short and J 4 bases short, with 15 bases between. The CDR3 is CASSLEGLIGNTIYF. The CDR3 DNA follows: TGTGCCAGCAGCCTCGAGGGCCTGATAGGAAACACCATATATTTT.

V gene TRBV7-2 combines with J gene TRBJ2-2, with D perhaps TRBD1 (6 bases). This CDR3 has 14 amino acids. Per germline, CDR1 SGHTA and CDR2 FQGNSA. Trimming took off 6 bases at V and 1 base at J, with 9 bases between the two ends. The DNA for the CDR3 is TGTGCCAGCAGAGGACAGAGGAACACCGGGGAGCTGTTTTTT. Its protein product is CASRGQRNTGELFF. Drawing the rest from reference TRBV7-2 and TRBJ2-2, the complete variable domain is GAGVSQSPSNKVTEKGKDVELRCDPISGHTALYWYRQSLGQGLEFLIYFQGNSAPDKSGLPSDRFSAERTGGSVSTLTIQRTQQEDSAVYLCASRGQRNTGELFFGEGSRLTVL.

The gene calls are TRBV5-4 and TRBJ2-3, with 11 bases fitting TRBD2. This CDR3 has 15 amino acids. The V gene's germline CDR1 is SGHNT and CDR2 YYREEE (reference sequence). V lost 2 bases, J lost 3 bases, and 2 bases stayed unmatched. The chain's CDR3 is CASSLLAGATDTQYF. In DNA form, the CDR3 reads TGTGCCAGCAGCTTACTAGCGGGAGCTACAGATACGCAGTATTTT.